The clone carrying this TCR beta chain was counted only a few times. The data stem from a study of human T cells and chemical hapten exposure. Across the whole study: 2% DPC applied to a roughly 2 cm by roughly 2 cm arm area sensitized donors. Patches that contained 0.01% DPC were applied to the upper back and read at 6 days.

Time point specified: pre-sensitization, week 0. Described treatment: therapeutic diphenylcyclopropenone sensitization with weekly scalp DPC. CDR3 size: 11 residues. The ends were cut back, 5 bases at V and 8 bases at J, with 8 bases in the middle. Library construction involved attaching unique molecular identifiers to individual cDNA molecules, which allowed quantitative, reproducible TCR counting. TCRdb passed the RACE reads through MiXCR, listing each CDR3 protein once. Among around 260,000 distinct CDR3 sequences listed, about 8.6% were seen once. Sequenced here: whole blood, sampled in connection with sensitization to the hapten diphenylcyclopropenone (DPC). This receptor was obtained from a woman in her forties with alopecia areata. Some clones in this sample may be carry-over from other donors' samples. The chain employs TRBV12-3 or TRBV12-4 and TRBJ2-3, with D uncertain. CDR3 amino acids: CASSPRVTQYF. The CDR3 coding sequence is TGTGCCAGCAGTCCCCGGGTTACGCAGTATTTT.